The 9 T cell receptor beta chains listed next were all sequenced from one sample in a study of identical twins. From the 5' RACE reads, TCRdb called clonotypes with MiXCR, one entry per CDR3 protein. The repertoire holds 500,000 to 650,000 distinct CDR3 sequences, with approximately 20% as singletons. The data also belong to a second study, concerning yellow fever vaccine responses in identical twins.

Source material: CD4+ T cells sorted from blood. Receptors were obtained from a young woman in good health.

Comments on this clonotype: One end of the junction is discordant with germline, which a read error may explain. This rearrangement joins TRBV24-1 to TRBJ2-3; TRBD2 agrees at 8 bases. Per the germline V gene, CDR1 is KGHDR and CDR2 is SFDVKD. The CDR3 runs 15 residues. The CDR3 DNA follows: TGTGCCACCAGTTCAAGCGGGAGATTAGCAGATACGCAGTACTTT. Translated, it gives CATSSSGRLADTQYF.

This clonotype was seen a handful of times. This chain connects TRBV5-1 to TRBJ1-1, with 7 bases aligning to TRBD1. Germline loops: CDR1 SGHRS, CDR2 YFSETQ. The CDR3 totals 15 residues. J gave up 4 bases and V 0 bases, and 6 bases lay outside the gene matches. The CDR3 region is CASSLAGGTGTEAFF. The CDR3, as DNA: TGCGCCAGCAGCTTGGCAGGGGGTACTGGCACTGAAGCTTTCTTT. Using reference TRBV5-1 and TRBJ1-1 for the parts outside the CDR3, the full variable domain is KAGVTQTPRYLIKTRGQQVTLSCSPISGHRSVSWYQQTPGQGLQFLFEYFSETQRNKGNFPGRFSGRQFSNSRSEMNVSTLELGDSALYLCASSLAGGTGTEAFFGQGTRLTVV.

This clonotype has at least ten counts. V and J are TRBV5-1 and TRBJ1-4; D is undetermined. This CDR3 has 15 residues. Trimming stripped 8 bases from V and 4 bases from J, with 18 bases between. Per the germline V gene, CDR1 is SGHRS and CDR2 is YFSETQ. The CDR3 region is CARQTSDGVNEKLFF. CDR3 DNA sequence: TGCGCCAGACAGACCTCGGACGGAGTTAATGAAAAACTGTTTTTT.

This clonotype has at least ten counts. Written as DNA, the CDR3 is TGTGCCAGCAGCCAAGAAAGGGGTTGGTACAATGAGCAGTTCTTC. Protein product: CASSQERGWYNEQFF. The J gene is TRBJ2-1, the V gene TRBV3-1, with a weak D call TRBD1 (5 bases). CDR1 and CDR2 from the germline V gene are LGHDT and YNNKEL (reference sequence). Trimming took off 0 bases at V and 4 bases at J, with 10 bases between the two ends. The CDR3 is 15 residues long.

This clonotype was counted only a few times. This chain connects TRBV20-1 to TRBJ1-4; maybe TRBD1 (5 bases). V shed 5 bases and J shed 3 bases, with 10 bases lying between them. This CDR3 contains 13 residues. Germline assignment: CDR1 DFQATT and CDR2 SNEGSKA (reference sequence). As DNA, the CDR3 is TGCAGTGCTTCAGGGAATGCTAATGAAAAACTGTTTTTT. Translated: CSASGNANEKLFF.

V and J are TRBV20-1 and TRBJ1-2; D is unclear. From germline, CDR1 is DFQATT and CDR2 SNEGSKA (reference sequence). V shed 2 bases and J shed 11 bases, with 18 bases lying between them. The CDR3 is made up of 13 amino acids. Here the CDR3 DNA reads TGCAGTGCTAGATACCCGGGCGGCGTACCGTACACCTTC. The encoded protein is CSARYPGGVPYTF.

This clonotype was recorded a few times. The chain carries TRBV4-1 and TRBJ1-4, with a weak D call TRBD1 (6 bases). The CDR3 is 17 residues long. Trimming stripped 1 base from V and 8 bases from J, with 20 bases between. Germline CDR1 MGHRA, CDR2 YSYEKL. CDR3 nucleotides: TGCGCCAGCAGCCAAGTAGGCGCGACAGGTCAAGGGGAAAAACTGTTTTTT. It is translated as CASSQVGATGQGEKLFF.

The CDR3, as DNA: TGTGCCACCAGTGATTTCCCACCTAGCGGGGGGAGCTCCTACAATGAGCAGTTCTTC. Translating gives CATSDFPPSGGSSYNEQFF. This rearrangement joins TRBV24-1 to TRBJ2-1; 11 bases fit TRBD2. The length of the CDR3 is 19 residues. V lost 1 base, J lost 0 bases, and 7 bases stayed unmatched. The germline V gene has CDR1 KGHDR and CDR2 SFDVKD.

The chain recombines TRBV5-1 with TRBJ2-7, with D perhaps TRBD1 (5 bases). Per germline, CDR1 SGHRS and CDR2 YFSETQ. CDR3 length equals 15 residues. The V gene lost 0 bases and the J gene lost 3 bases, with 13 bases spanning the gap. The CDR3 DNA reads as TGCGCCAGCAGCTTGGAAGACAGAGAGATCTACGAGCAGTACTTC. Translation gives CASSLEDREIYEQYF.